The 7 T cell receptor beta chains below come from one sample, sequenced in a study of CD8 T cells in ankylosing spondylitis. In TCRdb, the 5' RACE reads were re-called with MiXCR into one record per CDR3 protein. The sample records hundreds of thousands of distinct CDR3 sequences, roughly 8.2% being singletons. Material for sequencing was blood, either unsorted or a sorted T cell fraction (not recorded which). The receptor source for this set is a female donor with ankylosing spondylitis or in good health (not recorded which).

Many counts were recorded for this clonotype. For the CDR3, the DNA is TGTGCCACCAGTGAGGGGGTCGGGGGAGGCACAGATACGCAGTATTTT. This gives the protein CATSEGVGGGTDTQYF. This chain links TRBV24-1 with TRBJ2-3, with TRBD2 as a possible D gene (6 bases). Germline CDR1 is KGHDR and CDR2 is SFDVKD. The CDR3 has 16 amino acids. V was trimmed by 4 bases and J by 1 base, leaving 14 bases between them.

This clonotype has at least ten counts. J is TRBJ1-2 and V is TRBV16, with unresolved D. Trimming left V 4 bases short and J 6 bases short, with 9 bases between. Germline CDR1 is KGHSY and CDR2 is FQNENV. CDR3 length: 12 residues. CDR3 sequence reads: CASSRPGDGYTF. DNA for the CDR3: TGTGCCAGCAGCCGCCCTGGGGATGGCTACACCTTC.

This clonotype was recorded at least ten times. The chain joins TRBV20-1 to TRBJ2-3, with D unclear. Germline CDR1 DFQATT, CDR2 SNEGSKA (reference sequence). CDR3 size: 13 residues. Trimming left V 1 base short and J 6 bases short, with 11 bases between. The CDR3 bases are TGCAGTGCTAGAGGGCCCAGTAGCGATACGCAGTATTTT. Translated: CSARGPSSDTQYF.

This clonotype was counted ten times or more. DNA for the CDR3: TGTGCCAGCAGCTTAGCGGAGAGACTACTCTACAATGAGCAGTTCTTC. Its translation is CASSLAERLLYNEQFF. The chain recombines TRBV7-8 with TRBJ2-1; the D gene is possibly TRBD2 (5 bases). V gave up 0 bases and J gave up 3 bases, with 12 bases separating them. CDR1 is SGHVS, CDR2 FQNEAQ, per germline. The CDR3 length is 16 residues.

This clonotype was seen ten or more times. V usage is TRBV11-1 and J usage is TRBJ1-6; no clear D. Germline lookup yields CDR1 SGHAT and CDR2 FQDESV (reference sequence). With 2 bases removed from V and 8 bases from J, the gap between germline ends came to 10 bases. This CDR3 contains 14 residues. The CDR3 here is CASSLRSLDSPLHF. CDR3 nucleotides: TGTGCCAGCAGCTTAAGGAGTTTAGATTCACCCCTCCACTTT. The full variable domain, in which reference TRBV11-1 and TRBJ1-6 provide the parts outside the CDR3, is EAEVAQSPRYKITEKSQAVAFWCDPISGHATLYWYRQILGQGPELLVQFQDESVVDDSQLPKDRFSAERLKGVDSTLKIQPAELGDSAMYLCASSLRSLDSPLHFGNGTRLTVT.

This chain joins TRBV7-8 and TRBJ2-3, with 10 bases matching TRBD2. The length of the CDR3 is 19 residues. CDR1 and CDR2 from the germline V gene are SGHVS and FQNEAQ. After removal of 1 base from V and 5 bases from J, the junction contained 15 bases not matched to a gene. CDR3 sequence (DNA): TGTGCCAGCAGCTTAGAAGGCCAGCTAGCGGGAGAGCTGAGAGATACGCAGTATTTT. Translating gives CASSLEGQLAGELRDTQYF.

This clonotype was observed a few times. CDR3 sequence (DNA): TGTGCCAGCAGCCTTACCCCCACAGGGGAGATGGGTTGGTACGAGCAGTACTTC. This gives the protein CASSLTPTGEMGWYEQYF. The chain joins TRBV11-3 to TRBJ2-7; 7 bases match TRBD1. The CDR3 extends over 18 amino acids. Losses at the gene ends were 5 bases for V and 4 bases for J; bases not matched to a gene: 20. The V gene's germline CDR1 is SGHNT and CDR2 YENEEA.